These T cell receptor beta chains were read from a single sample in a study of T cells in Graves' hyperthyroidism and ophthalmopathy. TCRdb re-called the multiplex PCR reads through MiXCR, storing one row per CDR3 protein. This sample has over 700,000 distinct CDR3 sequences, with over 35% found just once. Sequencing input: blood. These receptors originate from a woman aged 40 to 50 with Graves' hyperthyroidism. Both conserved end residues are part of each CDR3. The D gene is left open where the match is weak. Clone size appears in some rows only: once, few, many, or a class for an expanded clone.

j_call d_call v_call clone_size cdr3_nt cdr3_aa
TRBJ1-1 NA TRBV10-3 few TGTGCCAGCAGACCCCTTAGTGCCGCGAACACTGAAGCTTTCTTT CASRPLSAANTEAFF
TRBJ2-6 TRBD2 TRBV9 NA TGTGCCAGCAGCCAAGGAGGTGGGGGGGTCTCTGGGGCCAACGTCCTGACTTTC CASSQGGGGVSGANVLTF
TRBJ2-5 TRBD1 TRBV7-9 many TGTGCCAGCAGCTTGACAGGGGATGTAGAGACCCAGTACTTC CASSLTGDVETQYF
TRBJ1-5 NA TRBV4-1 NA TGCGCCAGCAGCCAAGATAGGGCAGGTGATCAGCCCCAGCATTTT CASSQDRAGDQPQHF
TRBJ1-5 TRBD1 TRBV7-2 many TGTGCCAGCAGCTTAATATCAGGGGGGAGCAATCAGCCCCAGCATTTT CASSLISGGSNQPQHF
TRBJ2-5 NA TRBV4-1 NA TGCGCCAGCAGCCAAGTTTGGCAAGGCCAAGAGACCCAGTACTTC CASSQVWQGQETQYF
TRBJ2-3 NA TRBV7-9 NA TGTGCCAGCAGCCCCATTGGGGAGGGGGCAGATACGCAGTATTTT CASSPIGEGADTQYF
TRBJ1-2 NA TRBV6-5 few TGTGCCAGCAGTCGCGAGGTCCTAGGCTACACCTTC CASSREVLGYTF
TRBJ2-2 NA TRBV7-7 many TGTGCTAGCAGCTTAGTATGGACCGGGGAGCTGTTTTTT CASSLVWTGELFF
TRBJ1-1 NA TRBV11-3 NA TGTGCCAGCAGCCCCCCGGCGACTGAAGCTTTCTTT CASSPPATEAFF
TRBJ2-5 TRBD2 TRBV11-1 NA TGTGCCAGCAGCTTACACGGACTAGCGGGGAAAGAGACCCAGTACTTC CASSLHGLAGKETQYF
TRBJ2-5 TRBD2 TRBV10-3 many TGTGCCATCAGTGAACTAGCGGGGACGTACCAAGAGACCCAGTACTTC CAISELAGTYQETQYF
TRBJ1-5 NA TRBV7-3 many TGTGCCAGCAGCTTAAGTGCTTGGCAGCCCCAGCATTTT CASSLSAWQPQHF
TRBJ2-2 NA TRBV6-5 few TGTGCCAGCAGTCAACAGGAGACCACCGGGGAGCTGTTTTTT CASSQQETTGELFF
TRBJ1-2 TRBD1 TRBV6-5 NA TGTGCCAGCACTTCCCGATACAGGGGTAACTATGGCTACACCTTC CASTSRYRGNYGYTF
TRBJ1-1 NA TRBV7-9 many TGTGCCAGCACCTCACCGGGACCTCCGGGTGAAGCTTTCTTT CASTSPGPPGEAFF
TRBJ1-5 NA TRBV6-5 NA TGTGCCAGCAGTTACGGGGCAGGGGCTCAGCCCCAGCATTTT CASSYGAGAQPQHF
TRBJ1-5 NA TRBV6-1 NA TGTGCCACCACCGGGCGGGCAGGGTATAGCAATCAGCCCCAGCATTTT CATTGRAGYSNQPQHF
TRBJ1-6 NA TRBV2 NA TGTGCCAGCAGTGAAACAGGGCTAAATTCACCCCTCCACTTT CASSETGLNSPLHF
TRBJ2-7 NA TRBV7-2 many TGTGCCAGCAGCTTTTTACGGGAGCAGTACTTC CASSFLREQYF
TRBJ1-4 TRBD1 TRBV19 many TGTGCCAGTAGGGAATACGGGACAGGGGGTGAAAAACTGTTTTTT CASREYGTGGEKLFF
TRBJ2-7 NA TRBV10-3 many TGTGCCAGCAGGGAACCAGGGTGGATGGACTACGAGCAGTACTTC CASREPGWMDYEQYF
TRBJ1-1 NA TRBV6-2/TRBV6-3 few TGTGCCAGCAGTGCGCGGGACTTTGAAGCTTTCTTT CASSARDFEAFF
TRBJ1-1 NA TRBV16 NA TGTGCCAGCAGCCACGGAGACATGAACACTGAAGCTCTCTTT CASSHGDMNTEALF